The T cell receptor (beta chain) described here comes from a study of T cells after yellow fever vaccination (dated by TCRdb to the late 2010s). Broadly, across the study: The SMART-Seq v4 Ultra Low Input RNA kit was used to prepare libraries from fractions with low cell numbers. To follow T-cell clones before and after both primary and booster YFV17D yellow fever vaccination, bulk TCR alpha and beta repertoires underwent longitudinal sequencing. Two healthy male donors, one aged 18 to 29 and one aged 30 to 39 years, made up the cohort. Blood samples were taken at several timepoints before and after primary and secondary immunization, and bulk PBMC replicates and cell subsets were isolated.

TCRdb shows the sequencer as Illumina NovaSeq 6000. TCR cDNA was made using 5'RACE template switching, a step that added a universal primer site and unique molecular identifiers. cDNA synthesis was primed from both the TCR alpha and TCR beta constant segments. Libraries were amplified in two PCR steps, with sample barcodes and sequencing adapters added in the second step. Libraries were sequenced on Illumina HiSeq 2500 (2x100 bp) or NovaSeq (2x150 bp). As for how the authors treated the data: MIGEC was used to demultiplex reads and collapse the reads into UMI consensus sequences, and MiXCR was used for V(D)J alignment. Vaccine-responding clonotypes were identified with edgeR using replicate PBMC samples, with FDR below 0.01 and a log2 fold change above 5 up to day 15 being required. Bulk clonotypes were assigned CD4 or CD8 identity according to which sequenced CD4 or CD8 repertoire held them at higher abundance. TCRdb itself trimmed the public reads at Q25 with fastp, ran MiXCR and retained productive beta chains. Here each entry gathers all rows of one CDR3 protein and keeps the most common genes and DNA. What appears here as the V and J calls and clone size reflects TCRdb's work, not the paper's. The sample table lists hundreds of thousands of distinct CDR3 sequences, around 4.9% of them with a count of one. More than 3% of the sample belongs to the ten largest clones.

The sample's treatment or condition label, decoded: live attenuated yellow fever vaccine strain. PBMCs were isolated from peripheral blood using a standard Ficoll-Paque protocol. CD4 and CD8 T-cell fractions were isolated with Dynabeads CD4 and CD8 positive selection kits. TriZol was used to extract RNA from bulk PBMCs, CD4 and CD8 fractions, and dextramer-positive and dextramer-negative fractions. The CDR3 spans 12 residues, from the cysteine through the valine. This entry keeps only the CDR3 DNA: 36 bases, framed from base 1. CDR1 is given as SEHNR and CDR2 as FQNEAQ, both from the germline V gene (reference sequence). V has 8 bases trimmed and J has 4 bases trimmed; junction bases matching no gene number 2. Summary of the overall study and its limitations: Only a couple of donors were included in the study, so the extent to which the findings can be generalized is limited. The secondary T-cell response was found to be weaker but faster than the primary response, with a peak reached on day 5 rather than on day 15. Computational filtering was required because FACS-sorted repertoires could contain abundant contaminating clonotypes from the bulk population. After the booster, most of the clones that had expanded following primary vaccination were detected again (approximately 96% of CD4 and around 88% of CD8), which suggests that memory was broadly maintained. A small share of clonotypes occurred in both CD4 and CD8 compartments, likely arising from convergent recombination.

The sample holds a few counts of this clonotype. Its specific antigen is unknown. Base qualities are not at hand, and no much larger clone is one base apart. The material sequenced was CD4+ T cells sorted from PBMCs, taken on the day of the yellow fever booster vaccination. The chain links TRBV7-9 with TRBJ2-7; 10 nucleotides in the junction match TRBD1. This TCR came from a man aged 18 to 30 who received the YFV17D yellow fever vaccine. CDR3 sequence: CASGTGAYEQYV. The DNA is TGTGCCAGCGGGACAGGGGCGTACGAGCAGTACGTC.